Following are 5 T cell receptor beta chains from one sample sequenced in a study of blood T cells in healthy people across ages. For the second PCR, which ran for roughly 6 to 11 cycles, a sample-barcoded 5' primer and a J-beta primer mix were used. TCRdb reanalysed the 5' RACE reads using MiXCR and keeps one entry per CDR3 protein. The repertoire holds over 1,500,000 distinct CDR3 sequences, about two fifths seen once, with roughly 23% in the top ten. Material for sequencing was blood. The receptors stem from a human donor in good health.

The gene calls are TRBV29-1 and TRBJ2-7, with 8 bases aligning to TRBD1. This CDR3 is 14 amino acids long. CDR1 is SQVTM and CDR2 is ANQGSEA in the germline V gene. The trim removed 3 bases at V and 3 bases at J, leaving 7 bases unmatched. The CDR3 DNA reads TGCAGCGTTGATGGACAGGGATGGGGCTACGAGCAGTACTTC. Its translation: CSVDGQGWGYEQYF.

The V gene is TRBV29-1, the J gene TRBJ1-2; D remains ambiguous. The CDR3 is 9 residues long. Trimming cost V 4 bases and J 10 bases, with 7 bases left between them. Germline loops: CDR1 SQVTM, CDR2 ANQGSEA. The CDR3 region has the DNA TGCAGCGTTGGGGAAGACTACACCTTC. Amino acids: CSVGEDYTF.

CDR3 DNA sequence: TGTGCCAGCAGCTTAACGAGTCCGGGGGCAGGGGTGGTAACTGAAGCTTTCTTT. It is translated as CASSLTSPGAGVVTEAFF. V is TRBV7-2 and J is TRBJ1-1; D perhaps matches TRBD1 (6 bases). V lost 2 bases and J 5 bases, leaving 24 bases between the germline ends. The germline CDR1 and CDR2 sequences are SGHTA and FQGNSA. CDR3 size: 18 residues.

This chain joins TRBV28 and TRBJ1-5, with 9 bases that match TRBD1. After removal of 5 bases from V and 7 bases from J, the junction contained 6 bases not matched to a gene. The CDR3 runs to 14 residues. CDR1 and CDR2 (germline): MDHEN, SYDVKM. In DNA form, the CDR3 reads TGTGCCAGCAGTCTACAGGGGGCATGGCAGCCCCAGCATTTT. Translated: CASSLQGAWQPQHF.

This clonotype was seen more than once but under ten times. The genes are TRBV4-3 and TRBJ2-7; D is uncertain. Germline CDR1 reads LGHNA; CDR2 reads YSLEER. CDR3 length equals 16 residues. The V and J ends lost 1 base and 2 bases respectively, with 15 bases between them. The DNA for the CDR3 is TGCGCCAGCAGCCAAGGGCAAGGGAAAGGTACCTACGAGCAGTACTTC. The encoded protein is CASSQGQGKGTYEQYF.